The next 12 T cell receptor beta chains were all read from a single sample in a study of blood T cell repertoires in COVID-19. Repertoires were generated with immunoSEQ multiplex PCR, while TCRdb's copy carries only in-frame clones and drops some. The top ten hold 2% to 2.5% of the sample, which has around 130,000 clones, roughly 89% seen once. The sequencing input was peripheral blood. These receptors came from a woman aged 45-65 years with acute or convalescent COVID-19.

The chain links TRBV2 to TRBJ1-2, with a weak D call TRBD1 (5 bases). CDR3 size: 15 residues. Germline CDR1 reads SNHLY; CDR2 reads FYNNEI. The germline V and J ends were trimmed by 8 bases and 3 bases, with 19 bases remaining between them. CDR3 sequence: CASLSRRDLDYGYTF. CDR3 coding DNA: TGTGCCAGCCTGTCCCGCAGGGATCTTGACTATGGCTACACCTTC.

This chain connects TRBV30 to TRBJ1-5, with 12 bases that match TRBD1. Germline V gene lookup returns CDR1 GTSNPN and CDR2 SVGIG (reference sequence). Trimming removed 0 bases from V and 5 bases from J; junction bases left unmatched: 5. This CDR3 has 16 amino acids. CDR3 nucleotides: TGTGCCTGGAGTGTAGGGACAGGGGGCATTCATCAGCCCCAGCATTTT. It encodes CAWSVGTGGIHQPQHF.

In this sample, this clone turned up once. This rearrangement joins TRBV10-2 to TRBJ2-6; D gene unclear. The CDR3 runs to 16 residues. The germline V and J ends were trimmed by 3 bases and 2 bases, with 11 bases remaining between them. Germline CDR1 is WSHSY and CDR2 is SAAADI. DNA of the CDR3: TGCGCCAGCAGTGATTTCCCCGAGCCTGGGGCCAACGTCCTGACTTTC. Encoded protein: CASSDFPEPGANVLTF.

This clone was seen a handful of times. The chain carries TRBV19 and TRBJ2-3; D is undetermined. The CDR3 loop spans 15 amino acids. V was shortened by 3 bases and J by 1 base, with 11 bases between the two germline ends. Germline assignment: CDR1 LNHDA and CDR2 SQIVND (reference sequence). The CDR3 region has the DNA TGTGCCAGTAGTATTTCGTCAAGAGGCACAGATACGCAGTATTTT. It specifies CASSISSRGTDTQYF.

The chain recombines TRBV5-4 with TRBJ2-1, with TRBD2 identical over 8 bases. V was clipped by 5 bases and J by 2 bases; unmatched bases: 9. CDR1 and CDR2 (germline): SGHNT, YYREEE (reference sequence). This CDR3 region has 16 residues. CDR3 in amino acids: CASRSSTSGPYNEQFF. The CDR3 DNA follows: TGTGCCAGCAGATCCAGTACTAGCGGCCCCTACAATGAGCAGTTCTTC.

In DNA, the CDR3 is TGTGCCAGTAGTATGGGGCCAGGGGGCGCCGCTGAAGCTTTCTTT. It codes for CASSMGPGGAAEAFF. V gene TRBV19 combines with J gene TRBJ1-1, with TRBD1 identical over 8 bases. Germline V gene sequence: CDR1 LNHDA, CDR2 SQIVND (reference sequence). V lost 3 bases to trimming and J lost 6 bases; unmatched junction nucleotides: 9. CDR3 length: 15 residues.

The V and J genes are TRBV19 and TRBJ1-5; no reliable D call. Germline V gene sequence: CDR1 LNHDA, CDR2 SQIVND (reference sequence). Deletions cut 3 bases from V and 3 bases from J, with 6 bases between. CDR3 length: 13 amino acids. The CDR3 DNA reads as TGTGCCAGTAGTATGGAGGTCAATCAGCCCCAGCATTTT. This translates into CASSMEVNQPQHF.

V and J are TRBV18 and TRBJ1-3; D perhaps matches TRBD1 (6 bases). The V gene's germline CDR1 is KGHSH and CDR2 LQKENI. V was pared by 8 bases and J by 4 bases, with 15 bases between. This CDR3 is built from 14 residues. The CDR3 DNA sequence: TGTGCCAGCGCCGAACAGGGAACGGGAAACACCATATATTTT. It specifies CASAEQGTGNTIYF. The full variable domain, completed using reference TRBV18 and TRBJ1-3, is NAGVMQNPRHLVRRRGQEARLRCSPMKGHSHVYWYRQLPEEGLKFMVYLQKENIIDESGMPKERFSAEFPKEGPSILRIQQVVRGDSAAYFCASAEQGTGNTIYFGEGSWLTVV.

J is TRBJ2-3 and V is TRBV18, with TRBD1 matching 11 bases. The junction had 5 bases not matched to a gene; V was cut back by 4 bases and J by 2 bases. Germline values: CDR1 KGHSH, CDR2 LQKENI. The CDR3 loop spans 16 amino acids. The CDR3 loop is CASSRRDRGSTDTQYF. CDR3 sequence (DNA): TGTGCCAGCTCACGACGGGACAGGGGGTCCACAGATACGCAGTATTTT.

CDR3 DNA sequence: TGTGCCAGCTCACCAGGGGAGGAGGGCTACACCTTC. Translation gives CASSPGEEGYTF. The J gene is TRBJ1-2, the V gene TRBV18; D not resolved. V lost 2 bases to trimming and J lost 8 bases, with 9 bases between them. Germline CDR1 reads KGHSH; CDR2 reads LQKENI. CDR3 length equals 12 residues.

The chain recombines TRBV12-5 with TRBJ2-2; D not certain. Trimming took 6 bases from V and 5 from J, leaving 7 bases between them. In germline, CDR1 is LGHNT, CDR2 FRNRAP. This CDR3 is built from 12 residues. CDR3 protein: CASGFRTGELFF. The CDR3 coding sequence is TGTGCTAGTGGGTTCAGAACCGGGGAGCTGTTTTTT.

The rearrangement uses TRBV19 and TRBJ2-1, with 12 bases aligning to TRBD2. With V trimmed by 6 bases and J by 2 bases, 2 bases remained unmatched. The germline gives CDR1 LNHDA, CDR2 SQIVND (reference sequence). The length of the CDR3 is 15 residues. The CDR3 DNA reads TGTGCCAGTAGCCTAGCGGGAGGGACCTACAATGAGCAGTTCTTC. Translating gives CASSLAGGTYNEQFF.